The 22 T cell receptor beta chains reported below all come from one sample, sequenced in a study of cytomegalovirus exposure and HLA in healthy donors. It was with 60 Vbeta and 13 Jbeta primers that the PCR ran. Some clones are missing from TCRdb's copy, which holds only in-frame ones; the method was immunoSEQ multiplex PCR. The sample data list about 140,000 clones. Sample: PBMCs. These receptors were collected from a woman under 30 in good health and CMV-seronegative.

The chain joins TRBV7-9 to TRBJ2-3; maybe TRBD2 (6 bases). The CDR3 is made up of 16 amino acids. Per germline, CDR1 SEHNR and CDR2 FQNEAQ (reference sequence). Deletions cut 1 base from V and 2 bases from J, with 13 bases between. CDR3 protein: CASSLGAWGDTDTQYF. For the CDR3, the DNA is TGTGCCAGCAGCTTAGGTGCATGGGGGGACACAGATACGCAGTATTTT. Variable domain in full (rest from reference TRBV7-9 and TRBJ2-3): DTGVSQNPRHKITKRGQNVTFRCDPISEHNRLYWYRQTLGQGPEFLTYFQNEAQLEKSRLLSDRFSAERPKGSFSTLEIQRTEQGDSAMYLCASSLGAWGDTDTQYFGPGTRLTVL.

This rearrangement joins TRBV7-3 to TRBJ2-3; D gene ambiguous. This CDR3 spans 14 amino acids. Germline assignment: CDR1 SGHTA and CDR2 FQGTGA. The ends were cut back, 2 bases at V and 5 bases at J, with 11 bases in the middle. CDR3 residues: CASSLGLAGDTQYF. In nucleotides, the CDR3 is TGTGCCAGCAGCTTAGGATTAGCTGGAGATACGCAGTATTTT.

The gene calls are TRBV27 and TRBJ2-1; 8 nucleotides agree with TRBD2. There are 16 residues in the CDR3. Per the germline V gene, CDR1 is MNHEY and CDR2 is SMNVEV (reference sequence). With V trimmed by 5 bases and J by 3 bases, 9 bases remained unmatched. The CDR3 sequence is CASSPRLLAGYNEQFF. CDR3 nucleotide sequence: TGTGCCAGCAGTCCTAGGCTCCTAGCGGGCTACAATGAGCAGTTCTTC.

The chain joins TRBV4-2 to TRBJ1-4, with no clear D. This CDR3 contains 13 residues. Germline loops: CDR1 LGHNA, CDR2 YNFKEQ. Deletions cut 2 bases from V and 4 bases from J, with 5 bases between. CDR3 residues: CASSQILNEKLFF. CDR3 coding DNA: TGTGCCAGCAGCCAAATCCTTAATGAAAAACTGTTTTTT.

This chain connects TRBV28 to TRBJ2-7, with 7 bases fitting TRBD1. The CDR3 has 14 amino acids. Germline trimming cut 6 bases from V and 4 bases from J; bases unmatched to any gene: 9. Germline V lookup: CDR1 MDHEN, CDR2 SYDVKM. CDR3 nucleotide sequence: TGTGCCAGCAGCCCCCCGGACAGGCGATACGAGCAGTACTTC. Its translation is CASSPPDRRYEQYF.

The rearrangement links TRBV7-8 to TRBJ2-5; 10 bases line up with TRBD2. Germline V gene sequence: CDR1 SGHVS, CDR2 FQNEAQ. The CDR3 has 15 amino acids. The junction had 8 bases not matched to a gene; V was cut back by 6 bases and J by 4 bases. The CDR3 sequence: CASSPSGSGLETQYF. The CDR3 bases are TGTGCCAGCAGTCCTAGCGGGAGCGGTTTAGAGACCCAGTACTTC. The variable domain in full, with the rest retrieved from reference TRBV7-8 and TRBJ2-5, is GAGVSQSPRYKVAKRGQDVALRCDPISGHVSLFWYQQALGQGPEFLTYFQNEAQLDKSGLPSDRFFAERPEGSVSTLKIQRTQQEDSAVYLCASSPSGSGLETQYFGPGTRLLVL.

In DNA, the CDR3 is TGTGCCAGCAGCCTAGAGCCCCCACTAAAAACCGGGACAGGGAGCTCCTACGAGCAGTACTTC. It is translated as CASSLEPPLKTGTGSSYEQYF. The chain carries TRBV7-6 and TRBJ2-7, with TRBD1 matching over 9 bases. Looked up from germline, CDR1 is SGHVS and CDR2 is FNYEAQ. This CDR3 spans 21 amino acids. V was pared by 5 bases and J by 0 bases, with 23 bases of the junction left unmatched.

The chain couples TRBV5-6 to TRBJ1-4; TRBD1 is a possible D gene (5 bases). Germline CDR1 SGHDT, CDR2 YYEEEE. Trimming stripped 4 bases from V and 4 bases from J, with 17 bases between. The CDR3 loop spans 16 amino acids. The CDR3 nucleotides are TGTGCCAGCAGCCTGACCCTTCAGGGTTATAATGAAAAACTGTTTTTT. This sequence encodes CASSLTLQGYNEKLFF.

This chain uses TRBV5-1 with TRBJ2-3; TRBD2 aligns across 11 bases. This CDR3 has 17 amino acids. With 4 bases clipped from V and 4 bases from J, the junction kept 11 bases outside the gene matches. Germline V lookup: CDR1 SGHRS, CDR2 YFSETQ. CDR3 sequence reads: CASSEGILAGVPDTQYF. For the CDR3, the DNA is TGCGCCAGCAGCGAAGGTATACTAGCGGGAGTCCCAGATACGCAGTATTTT.

The genes are TRBV4-1 and TRBJ1-1; D is ambiguous. V lost 4 bases to trimming and J lost 2 bases, with 8 bases between them. The CDR3 runs 13 residues. Germline values: CDR1 MGHRA, CDR2 YSYEKL. Written as DNA, the CDR3 is TGCGCCAGCAGCCCACCACTCAACACTGAAGCTTTCTTT. It specifies CASSPPLNTEAFF.

As for this clone: The sample contains more than one DNA sequence encoding this CDR3. This chain joins TRBV19 and TRBJ1-2, with 12 bases matching TRBD1. With V trimmed by 6 bases and J by 5 bases, 4 bases remained unmatched. The germline V gene encodes CDR1 LNHDA and CDR2 SQIVND (reference sequence). This CDR3 has 14 amino acids. CDR3 coding DNA: TGTGCCAGTAGCCCGGGACAGGGGGCTTATGGCTACACCTTC. It translates to CASSPGQGAYGYTF.

V usage is TRBV30 and J usage is TRBJ1-5; D might be TRBD1 (5 bases). Per the germline V gene, CDR1 is GTSNPN and CDR2 is SVGIG (reference sequence). This CDR3 is built from 14 residues. The V gene lost 2 bases and the J gene lost 2 bases, with 10 bases spanning the gap. CDR3 region: CAWSRQQGNQPQHF. CDR3 DNA sequence: TGTGCCTGGAGTAGACAACAGGGCAATCAGCCCCAGCATTTT.

The rearrangement links TRBV7-2 to TRBJ2-3, with TRBD2 matching 13 bases. Germline V lookup: CDR1 SGHTA, CDR2 FQGNSA. The CDR3 length is 16 residues. The V and J ends lost 1 base and 3 bases, in that order; junction bases with no gene match: 1. This CDR3 is CASSLGLAGGTDTQYF. The CDR3 DNA reads as TGTGCCAGCAGCTTAGGACTAGCGGGAGGAACAGATACGCAGTATTTT.

The V and J genes are TRBV6-1 and TRBJ1-2; TRBD1 agrees at 8 bases. The CDR3 contains 16 residues. Per the germline V gene, CDR1 is MNHNS and CDR2 is SASEGT. With 0 bases clipped from V and 0 bases from J, the junction kept 3 bases outside the gene matches. The chain's CDR3 is CASSEAMDRANYGYTF. In nucleotides, the CDR3 is TGTGCCAGCAGTGAAGCGATGGACAGGGCTAACTATGGCTACACCTTC.

The chain combines TRBV5-4 with TRBJ1-2; a possible D gene is TRBD1 (5 bases). The CDR3 runs to 12 residues. Germline assignment: CDR1 SGHNT and CDR2 YYREEE (reference sequence). V shed 9 bases and J shed 5 bases, with 14 bases lying between them. CDR3 bases: TGTGCCAAACGGTGGACACGTTATGGCTACACCTTC. It translates to CAKRWTRYGYTF.

This sequence joins TRBV7-2 and TRBJ2-7; 14 nucleotides align to TRBD2. Germline CDR1 SGHTA, CDR2 FQGNSA. This CDR3 comprises 16 residues. V lost 4 bases and J lost 3; bases outside the gene matches: 5. The CDR3 reads CASSSETSGRVYEQYF. In nucleotides, the CDR3 is TGTGCCAGCAGCTCTGAGACTAGCGGGAGGGTCTACGAGCAGTACTTC.

The chain's CDR3 is CAWSLGGQGYNEQFF. The DNA for the CDR3 is TGTGCCTGGAGCCTGGGGGGACAGGGGTACAATGAGCAGTTCTTC. V is TRBV30 and J is TRBJ2-1, with 10 bases lining up with TRBD1. V lost 3 bases, J lost 4 bases, and 6 bases stayed unmatched. Germline CDR1 reads GTSNPN; CDR2 reads SVGIG (reference sequence). The CDR3 sequence is 15 residues long. The variable domain in full, with the rest retrieved from reference TRBV30 and TRBJ2-1, is SQTIHQWPATLVQPVGSPLSLECTVEGTSNPNLYWYRQAAGRGLQLLFYSVGIGQISSEVPQNLSASRPQDRQFILSSKKLLLSDSGFYLCAWSLGGQGYNEQFFGPGTRLTVL.

The J gene is TRBJ2-2, the V gene TRBV27, with 7 nucleotides matching TRBD2. Germline values: CDR1 MNHEY, CDR2 SMNVEV (reference sequence). There are 15 residues in the CDR3. V was pared by 8 bases and J by 2 bases, with 8 bases of the junction left unmatched. Written as DNA, the CDR3 is TGTGCCAGCCGCCTCCTAGCGGTCAACACCGGGGAGCTGTTTTTT. Amino acids: CASRLLAVNTGELFF.

The rearrangement joins TRBV6-1 to TRBJ1-5; D gene uncertain. CDR1 is MNHNS and CDR2 is SASEGT in the germline V gene. The V gene lost 1 base and the J gene lost 2 bases, with 9 bases spanning the gap. This CDR3 spans 15 amino acids. The CDR3 here is CASSEEAAGNQPQHF. The CDR3 DNA reads as TGTGCCAGCAGTGAAGAGGCAGCGGGCAATCAGCCCCAGCATTTT.

This chain links TRBV19 with TRBJ2-3, with D possibly being TRBD1 (6 bases). V lost 4 bases to trimming and J lost 4 bases, with 21 bases between them. The CDR3 is made up of 17 amino acids. CDR1 is LNHDA and CDR2 is SQIVND in the germline V gene (reference sequence). The CDR3 loop reads CASSNRDIGLLADTQYF. The CDR3 DNA sequence: TGTGCCAGTAGTAACCGGGACATTGGTCTTCTAGCAGATACGCAGTATTTT.

The V and J genes are TRBV18 and TRBJ1-1, with 9 bases matching TRBD1. V shed 1 base and J 12 bases; nucleotides not matched to a gene: 3. Germline assignment: CDR1 KGHSH and CDR2 LQKENI. The CDR3 loop spans 12 amino acids. The CDR3 protein is CASSPLGQGTFF. In DNA, the CDR3 is TGTGCCAGCTCACCACTGGGACAGGGAACTTTCTTT. Using reference TRBV18 and TRBJ1-1 for the parts outside the CDR3, the full variable domain is NAGVMQNPRHLVRRRGQEARLRCSPMKGHSHVYWYRQLPEEGLKFMVYLQKENIIDESGMPKERFSAEFPKEGPSILRIQQVVRGDSAAYFCASSPLGQGTFFGQGTRLTVV.

This chain joins TRBV25-1 and TRBJ1-4; D is possibly TRBD1 (5 bases). Looked up from germline, CDR1 is MGHDK and CDR2 is SYGVNS. V was trimmed by 0 bases and J by 0 bases, leaving 14 bases between them. The CDR3 totals 18 residues. The CDR3 reads CASSEYRDFPATNEKLFF. The DNA of the CDR3 is TGTGCCAGCAGTGAATATAGGGACTTCCCAGCAACTAATGAAAAACTGTTTTTT. The full variable domain, completed using reference TRBV25-1 and TRBJ1-4, is EADIYQTPRYLVIGTGKKITLECSQTMGHDKMYWYQQDPGMELHLIHYSYGVNSTEKGDLSSESTVSRIRTEHFPLTLESARPSHTSQYLCASSEYRDFPATNEKLFFGSGTQLSVL.